A single sample is the source of the 22 T cell receptor beta chains below, sequenced in a study of identical twins. One entry per CDR3 protein results from TCRdb running MiXCR on the 5' RACE reads. Here the sample spans around 550,000 distinct CDR3 sequences, about 16% being singletons. These records were also assigned to another study, of yellow fever vaccine responses in identical twins.

The sample was CD4+ T cells sorted from blood. These receptors all come from a woman aged 18-29 years in good health.

The chain carries TRBV11-2 and TRBJ1-6; D is uncertain. Germline loops: CDR1 SGHAT, CDR2 FQNNGV. This CDR3 has 15 residues. V was pared by 5 bases and J by 8 bases, with 16 bases between. Here the CDR3 DNA reads TGTGCCAGCAGCCCAGTGGCGGGGTGGGATTCACCCCTCCACTTT. Translated: CASSPVAGWDSPLHF.

A few counts support this clonotype. V gene TRBV5-1 combines with J gene TRBJ2-2, with D perhaps matching TRBD2 (6 bases). Germline lookup yields CDR1 SGHRS and CDR2 YFSETQ. The CDR3 runs 16 residues. Trimming took 1 base from V and 2 from J, leaving 12 bases between them. The CDR3 region is CASSLIAGINTGELFF. The CDR3 DNA is TGCGCCAGCAGCTTGATTGCGGGAATTAACACCGGGGAGCTGTTTTTT.

This clonotype showed up many times. V and J are TRBV6-5 and TRBJ2-7; 7 nucleotides align to TRBD2. Germline assignment: CDR1 MNHEY and CDR2 SVGAGI. The trim removed 2 bases at V and 4 bases at J, leaving 2 bases unmatched. This CDR3 is built from 13 residues. CDR3 amino acids: CASSYQGGYEQYV. The CDR3 DNA is TGTGCCAGCAGTTACCAGGGAGGGTACGAGCAGTACGTC.

This clonotype came up a few times. The chain is built from TRBV7-9 and TRBJ2-3; 7 nucleotides align to TRBD2. The V and J ends lost 6 bases and 4 bases, in that order; junction bases with no gene match: 4. The CDR3 runs to 13 residues. CDR1 is SEHNR, CDR2 FQNEAQ, per germline (reference sequence). CDR3 sequence: CASSHSGPDTQYF. CDR3 sequence (DNA): TGTGCCAGCAGTCATAGCGGGCCAGATACGCAGTATTTT.

The J gene is TRBJ2-1, the V gene TRBV20-1, with a weak D call TRBD2 (6 bases). Germline CDR1 reads DFQATT; CDR2 reads SNEGSKA (reference sequence). V was trimmed by 0 bases and J by 3 bases, leaving 18 bases between them. CDR3 length: 17 amino acids. The CDR3 sequence is CSARDSGLGRSYNEQFF. DNA of the CDR3: TGCAGTGCTAGAGATTCGGGACTGGGCCGGAGCTACAATGAGCAGTTCTTC.

In its sample, this clonotype was seen a few times. The V call is TRBV12-3 or TRBV12-4, the J call TRBJ1-5, with D perhaps TRBD1 (5 bases). The CDR3 covers 15 residues. Trimming took off 4 bases at V and 1 base at J, with 11 bases between the two ends. CDR3 sequence: CASSSGRESNQPQHF. CDR3 nucleotides: TGTGCCAGCAGTTCCGGCAGGGAGAGCAATCAGCCCCAGCATTTT.

The chain combines TRBV10-3 with TRBJ2-7; 14 nucleotides match TRBD2. The V and J ends lost 6 bases and 3 bases, in that order; junction bases with no gene match: 7. The CDR3 contains 16 residues. Germline V gene data show CDR1 as ENHRY and CDR2 as SYGVKD. The CDR3 is CAIRTGLAGVNYEQYF. CDR3 coding DNA: TGTGCCATCAGGACGGGACTAGCGGGAGTAAACTACGAGCAGTACTTC.

This clonotype turned up a few times. The chain links TRBV12-3 or TRBV12-4 to TRBJ2-1; D unresolved. Trimming took 7 bases from V and 4 from J, leaving 11 bases between them. This CDR3 contains 13 residues. The CDR3 DNA follows: TGTGCCAGCACCTCCCGGCTTTACAATGAGCAGTTCTTC. The encoded protein is CASTSRLYNEQFF.

V usage is TRBV11-2 and J usage is TRBJ2-2; TRBD1 might be the D (5 bases). Trimming shortened V by 4 bases and J by 4 bases, and 19 bases separated the two germline ends. The CDR3 is 17 amino acids. The V gene's germline CDR1 is SGHAT and CDR2 FQNNGV. The CDR3 coding sequence is TGTGCCAGCAGCTACACCACCTCCCGGACACCCACCGGGGAGCTGTTTTTT. Its protein is CASSYTTSRTPTGELFF. The variable domain in full, with the rest retrieved from reference TRBV11-2 and TRBJ2-2, is EAGVAQSPRYKIIEKRQSVAFWCNPISGHATLYWYQQILGQGPKLLIQFQNNGVVDDSQLPKDRFSAERLKGVDSTLKIQPAKLEDSAVYLCASSYTTSRTPTGELFFGEGSRLTVL.

This clonotype was detected only a few times. The chain has TRBV12-3 or TRBV12-4 and TRBJ1-6, with a weak D call TRBD1 (6 bases). Trimming left V 8 bases short and J 5 bases short, with 13 bases between. The CDR3 extends over 14 amino acids. The CDR3 DNA reads as TGTGCCAGCCGAAGGGGGGAAAATAATTCACCCCTCCACTTT. Translated, it gives CASRRGENNSPLHF.

This clonotype was picked up a small number of times. The CDR3 is CSARDGQGGKPQHF. CDR3 DNA sequence: TGCAGTGCTAGAGATGGGCAGGGAGGTAAGCCCCAGCATTTT. The rearrangement joins TRBV20-1 to TRBJ1-5, with a weak D call TRBD1 (5 bases). Germline V lookup: CDR1 DFQATT, CDR2 SNEGSKA (reference sequence). V lost 0 bases and J 8 bases, leaving 14 bases between the germline ends. The CDR3 spans 14 residues.

This chain links TRBV18 with TRBJ2-3; D is unclear. The V end lost 6 bases, the J end lost 4 bases, and 8 bases lay between the germline ends. The CDR3 covers 12 residues. Germline CDR1 reads KGHSH; CDR2 reads LQKENI. The CDR3 DNA sequence: TGTGCCAGCTCTCAACTCGCAGATACGCAGTATTTT. Amino acid sequence: CASSQLADTQYF. The variable domain in full, with the rest retrieved from reference TRBV18 and TRBJ2-3, is NAGVMQNPRHLVRRRGQEARLRCSPMKGHSHVYWYRQLPEEGLKFMVYLQKENIIDESGMPKERFSAEFPKEGPSILRIQQVVRGDSAAYFCASSQLADTQYFGPGTRLTVL.

This clonotype was detected a few times. The V and J genes are TRBV7-9 and TRBJ2-7, with 8 bases identical to TRBD1. Germline lookup yields CDR1 SEHNR and CDR2 FQNEAQ (reference sequence). The CDR3 loop spans 11 amino acids. The V and J ends lost 5 bases and 9 bases, in that order; junction bases with no gene match: 3. CDR3 nucleotide sequence: TGTGCCAGCAGCACCGGGACAGGGCAGTACTTC. Amino acids: CASSTGTGQYF.

The rearrangement links TRBV12-3 or TRBV12-4 to TRBJ2-3; 10 bases are shared with TRBD2. This CDR3 contains 14 residues. V lost 8 bases to trimming and J lost 1 base; unmatched junction nucleotides: 3. CDR3 nucleotides: TGTGCCAGCTGGCTAGCGGGAGGCACAGATACGCAGTATTTT. Encoded protein: CASWLAGGTDTQYF.

This clonotype was counted ten times or more. The V and J genes are TRBV12-3 or TRBV12-4 and TRBJ2-5; the D call may be TRBD1 or TRBD2 (6 bases each). The CDR3 has 14 residues. Between the trimmed V and J ends, which lost 3 bases and 2 bases, there was a span of 10 bases. CDR3 DNA sequence: TGTGCCAGCAGTTTTTGGAGGGGGCAAGAGACCCAGTACTTC. It codes for CASSFWRGQETQYF.

This chain connects TRBV27 to TRBJ2-5, with TRBD1 as a possible D gene (7 bases). The CDR3 covers 12 residues. V lost 6 bases, J lost 7 bases, and 12 bases lay in between. Germline V CDR1 and CDR2: MNHEY, SMNVEV (reference sequence). The CDR3 loop is CASRIQGGTQYF. The CDR3 nucleotides read TGTGCCAGCAGGATTCAGGGGGGGACCCAGTACTTC.

There are a few counts of this clonotype. The genes are TRBV5-6 and TRBJ2-5; D not resolved. The V and J ends lost 2 bases and 3 bases respectively, with 8 bases between them. Germline-derived CDR1 and CDR2 are SGHDT and YYEEEE. The CDR3 has 13 amino acids. CDR3 DNA: TGTGCCAGCAGCTTCGTACATGAAGAGACCCAGTACTTC. This translates into CASSFVHEETQYF.

This clonotype has ten or more counts. The chain couples TRBV27 to TRBJ2-7; no firm D call. The CDR3 length is 12 residues. Per germline, CDR1 MNHEY and CDR2 SMNVEV (reference sequence). Between the trimmed V and J ends, which lost 6 bases and 7 bases, there was a span of 13 bases. CDR3 in DNA: TGTGCCAGCAGACAGCGCCTAGGGGAGCAGTACTTC. It specifies CASRQRLGEQYF.

The chain carries TRBV12-3 or TRBV12-4 and TRBJ2-7, with TRBD2 identical over 10 bases. The CDR3 spans 15 residues. With V trimmed by 4 bases and J by 0 bases, 3 bases remained unmatched. CDR3 sequence reads: CASSSGTSDSYEQYF. The CDR3 nucleotides read TGTGCCAGCAGTTCCGGGACTAGCGACTCCTACGAGCAGTACTTC.

The chain uses TRBV2 and TRBJ2-2, with 7 nucleotides matching TRBD1. Germline-derived CDR1 and CDR2 are SNHLY and FYNNEI. The CDR3 runs to 15 residues. Trimming cost V 6 bases and J 3 bases; bases outside gene matches: 7. Here the CDR3 DNA reads TGTGCCAGCAGCAATTACAGGGGTTACACCGGGGAGCTGTTTTTT. It translates to CASSNYRGYTGELFF.

This clonotype was counted at least ten times. V usage is TRBV6-1 and J usage is TRBJ1-2, with D possibly matching TRBD1 (5 bases). With 2 bases removed from V and 4 bases from J, the gap between germline ends came to 8 bases. Germline values: CDR1 MNHNS, CDR2 SASEGT. The CDR3 consists of 13 residues. The CDR3 bases are TGTGCCAGCAGTGAAACCGGGACCTATGGCTACACCTTC. The encoded protein is CASSETGTYGYTF.

V and J are TRBV2 and TRBJ2-7; possibly TRBD2 for D (5 bases). Per the germline V gene, CDR1 is SNHLY and CDR2 is FYNNEI. This CDR3 contains 16 residues. V gave up 0 bases and J gave up 4 bases, with 16 bases separating them. The CDR3 DNA sequence: TGTGCCAGCAGTGAAGCGCTCGGGGATATACCTTACGAGCAGTACGTC. This sequence encodes CASSEALGDIPYEQYV.